The entry that follows covers one T cell receptor beta chain sequence. By its share of the sample, this clonotype is large (0.1 to 1%). Its binding antigen is unknown. No quality values exist for individual bases; no much larger clone is one base distant. The library was built by means of multiplex PCR. Using EuroClonality-NGS primers, the TRB libraries were generated through a one-step amplicon PCR run on 100 ng genomic DNA. Sequencing of the TRB amplicons was done on Illumina MiSeq instruments using 2 x 250 bp version 2 chemistry. Per the original workflow: IMGT/HighV-QUEST was the tool used for both primary TRB sequence analysis and V(D)J annotation. Once nonfunctional clones had been removed and the data downsampled for comparisons between samples, VDJtools was used to evaluate repertoire diversity and composition. TCRdb redid the processing of the public reads, applying fastp at Q25 and MiXCR, and retained in-frame beta chains. All rows with the same CDR3 protein become a single entry with the most common DNA and genes. These V and J calls originate from TCRdb's pipeline instead of the authors' own analysis. The sample contains 450 to 500 distinct CDR3 sequences, roughly 20% of them found a single time. Over 45% of the sample lies in the top ten.

The sample belongs to a study of somatic reversion in DOCK8 deficiency (dated by TCRdb to about 2020). Looking at the study overall: The study compared the T cell receptor beta repertoires of three groups: DOCK8-deficient patients, DOCK8-revertant patients and healthy volunteers. The study set out to investigate how, in DOCK8 deficiency, somatic reversion of pathogenic DOCK8 variants alters lymphocyte differentiation and function. The DOCK8-deficient patients included in the study had already been reported in previous work. Broad study findings and their caveats: The methods did not state, for each individual sample, whether the source material was whole blood or PBMCs.

Genomic DNA for TCR repertoire analysis was extracted from either whole blood samples or PBMCs. Three DOCK8-revertant patients were sampled, some at multiple time points. There are 14 amino acids in the CDR3, from cysteine to phenylalanine inclusive. The sequence is cut down to CDR3 DNA, 42 bases in frame from base 1. The germline V gene (reference sequence) gives CDR1 as LNHDA and CDR2 as SQIVND. V is reduced by 3 bases and J by 0 bases, leaving a spacing of 8 bases between them. Sequencing input: peripheral blood. Per the publication, the cell subset or site label means: DOCK8-deficient patient with somatic reversion. This sequence was found in a human donor with DOCK8 deficiency. The sequence links TRBV19 to TRBJ1-1, with the D gene not clear enough to name. The sequence in DNA is TGTGCCAGTAGTATTAAGGGCATGAACACTGAAGCTTTCTTT. Protein translation: CASSIKGMNTEAFF.